Given below is one T cell receptor (beta chain) in context. The data belong to a study of radiotherapy plus CTLA-4 blockade in lung cancer. The table came from immunoSEQ multiplex PCR; TCRdb's copy has only in-frame clones and leaves some out. Of 60,000 to 65,000 clones listed, roughly 80% are singletons. This CDR3 has 13 residues. Deletions cut 2 bases from V and 11 bases from J, with 15 bases between. From germline, CDR1 is MNHEY and CDR2 SVGAGI. The specimen was peripheral blood, collected from a patient treated with radiotherapy plus ipilimumab. The chain employs TRBV6-5 and TRBJ1-1, with a possible D match to TRBD1 (5 bases). This clonotype originated in a human donor with non-small cell lung cancer who had a complete response to radiotherapy plus ipilimumab. The CDR3, as DNA: TGTGCCAGCAGTTACGGGTCAAAGTGGGGGGCTTTCTTT. It yields the protein CASSYGSKWGAFF.